The 8 T cell receptor beta chains reported below all come from one sample, sequenced in a study of T-cell memory formation after mild COVID-19 (dated by TCRdb to about 2021). The library was obtained by 5' RACE. TCRdb shows the sequencer as Illumina NovaSeq 6000. The public reads were run again by TCRdb, first through fastp at Q25 and then through MiXCR, and only productive beta chains were kept. A single entry per CDR3 protein holds the most common genes and DNA from its merged rows. Present in this sample are hundreds of thousands of distinct CDR3 sequences, 24% of which were seen just once. Of the sample, roughly 8.9% falls within the top ten clones. The sequenced material came from PBMCs or a T cell subset sorted from them (not recorded which). Receptors were obtained from an adult woman who had mild COVID-19 (a few samples of this study predate the infection). The sample titles of this study are shuffled in the database, so cell type and time point are left out; the donor was told from shared clones.

This clonotype was seen more than once but under ten times. This chain joins TRBV6-2 or TRBV6-3 and TRBJ2-1; the D gene is possibly TRBD2 (5 bases). The CDR3 is 12 amino acids. The germline V gene has CDR1 MNHEY and CDR2 SVGEGT. The ends were cut back, 5 bases at V and 12 bases at J, with 14 bases in the middle. The CDR3 DNA reads TGTGCCAGCAGTAACCCCGGGAACATGCAGTTCTTC. As protein: CASSNPGNMQFF.

The CDR3 loop reads CSASEYFEQYF. In DNA, the CDR3 is TGCAGTGCTAGTGAGTATTTCGAGCAGTACTTC. This chain connects TRBV20-1 to TRBJ2-7; D is unresolved. Germline loops: CDR1 DFQATT, CDR2 SNEGSKA (reference sequence). V was pared by 3 bases and J by 6 bases, with 9 bases between. This CDR3 has 11 amino acids.

This clonotype came up a few times. The chain employs TRBV11-2 and TRBJ1-1, with D hard to call. Trimming took 4 bases from V and 0 from J, leaving 15 bases between them. Germline CDR1 SGHAT, CDR2 FQNNGV. The CDR3 has 16 residues. In DNA form, the CDR3 reads TGTGCCAGCAGCTCGGACGGAACCTTCATGAACACTGAAGCTTTCTTT. This encodes CASSSDGTFMNTEAFF.

This clonotype was seen a handful of times. This chain's CDR3 is CASSMGDSGNTIYF. The DNA of the CDR3 is TGCGCCAGCAGCATGGGCGATTCTGGAAACACCATATATTTT. The chain couples TRBV5-1 to TRBJ1-3; D is uncertain. V lost 4 bases to trimming and J lost 1 base, with 9 bases between them. Germline loops: CDR1 SGHRS, CDR2 YFSETQ. This CDR3 contains 14 residues.

This clonotype showed up just a few times. The chain joins TRBV24-1 to TRBJ2-2; the match to TRBD1 covers 9 bases. The V and J ends lost 12 bases and 4 bases, in that order; junction bases with no gene match: 11. Germline-derived CDR1 and CDR2 are KGHDR and SFDVKD. This CDR3 region has 15 residues. The CDR3 protein is CAAKAGTGSTGELFF. The CDR3 nucleotides are TGTGCCGCAAAGGCCGGGACAGGGAGCACCGGGGAGCTGTTTTTT.

The chain combines TRBV20-1 with TRBJ2-1, with no clear D. The V end lost 5 bases, the J end lost 7 bases, and 15 bases lay between the germline ends. Looked up from germline, CDR1 is DFQATT and CDR2 is SNEGSKA (reference sequence). The CDR3 consists of 13 residues. CDR3 loop: CSAPPLSGNEQFF. The CDR3 DNA sequence: TGCAGTGCTCCCCCCCTCAGTGGGAATGAGCAGTTCTTC.

The chain recombines TRBV5-1 with TRBJ1-1, with D hard to call. Looked up from germline, CDR1 is SGHRS and CDR2 is YFSETQ. V lost 2 bases to trimming and J lost 1 base, with 12 bases between them. There are 15 residues in the CDR3. The CDR3 nucleotides read TGCGCCAGCAGCTTAAGAGGTTTTGAGAACACTGAAGCTTTCTTT. It yields the protein CASSLRGFENTEAFF.

This chain uses TRBV3-1 with TRBJ1-3; no reliable D call. CDR1 LGHDT and CDR2 YNNKEL come from the germline V gene (reference sequence). This CDR3 is 18 amino acids long. The V and J ends lost 4 bases and 0 bases respectively, with 19 bases between them. The chain's CDR3 is CASSPRYKTLSSGNTIYF. CDR3 coding DNA: TGTGCCAGCAGCCCTCGGTACAAGACCCTGAGCTCTGGAAACACCATATATTTT.